The sample holds one count of the clone carrying this T cell receptor beta chain. This record comes from a study of shared clonotypes between healthy human individuals. Study details: CD4 naive and memory got three plates each, CD8 naive two, CD8 memory one.

The CDR3 runs 15 residues. Germline CDR1 SGHTA, CDR2 FQGNSA. V lost 5 bases to trimming and J lost 7 bases; unmatched junction nucleotides: 7. Generated by immunoSEQ multiplex PCR, the TCRdb table keeps only in-frame clones and is missing some. This table has approximately 640,000 clones, approximately 79% appearing once. Sequences were obtained from memory CD4+ T cells sorted from blood. This sample's subset: CD45RA-negative fraction. The receptor's source is a woman in her thirties in good health. The chain links TRBV7-2 to TRBJ1-4; 10 positions agree with TRBD1. CDR3: CASSDAGTGVEKLFF. CDR3 DNA sequence: TGTGCCAGCAGCGACGCCGGGACAGGGGTTGAAAAACTGTTTTTT.